The text below deals with one T cell receptor (beta chain). The antigen is unknown. Amplification used 60 Vbeta primers and 13 Jbeta primers. Repertoires were generated with immunoSEQ multiplex PCR, while TCRdb's copy carries only in-frame clones and drops some. The sample contains roughly 89,000 clones, approximately 60% of which appear only once. The data originate from a study of cytomegalovirus exposure and HLA in healthy donors. Study as a whole: Sequencing of 150 million to 200 million T cells in an earlier analysis found 95 million to 120 million unique TCR beta sequences. Findings and caveats of the study: From TCR beta sequences, most subjects' HLA-A and HLA-B alleles were reportedly predicted accurately. Association of fewer than 20,000 TCR beta sequences with HLA alleles was found at 0.05 false discovery rate in a later analysis. According to a later analysis, donors in an Asian-associated ancestry cluster reportedly had fewer N-insertions than the roughly 630-donor mean.

Trimming pared 4 bases from V and 4 bases from J, leaving 13 bases between. The germline V gene has CDR1 MNHEY and CDR2 SVGAGI. CDR3 length: 14 residues. The sequence derives from a woman between 50 and 59 years old in good health and CMV-seropositive. Source material: PBMCs. The chain couples TRBV6-5 to TRBJ1-1; D unresolved. The CDR3 loop reads CASSSQNAGTEAFF. The CDR3 nucleotides read TGTGCCAGCAGTTCGCAGAACGCGGGCACTGAAGCTTTCTTT.